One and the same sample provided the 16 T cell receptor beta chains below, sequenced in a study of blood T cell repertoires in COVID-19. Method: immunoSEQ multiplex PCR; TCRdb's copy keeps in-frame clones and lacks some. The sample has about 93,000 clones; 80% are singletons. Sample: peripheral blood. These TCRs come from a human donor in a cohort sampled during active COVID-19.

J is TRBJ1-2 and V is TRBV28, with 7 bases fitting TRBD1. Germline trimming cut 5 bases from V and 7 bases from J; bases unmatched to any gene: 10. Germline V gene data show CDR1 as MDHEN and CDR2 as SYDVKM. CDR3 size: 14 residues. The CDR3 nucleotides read TGTGCCAGCAGTACTGATCAAAGGGGGCTTGGCTACACCTTC. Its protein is CASSTDQRGLGYTF.

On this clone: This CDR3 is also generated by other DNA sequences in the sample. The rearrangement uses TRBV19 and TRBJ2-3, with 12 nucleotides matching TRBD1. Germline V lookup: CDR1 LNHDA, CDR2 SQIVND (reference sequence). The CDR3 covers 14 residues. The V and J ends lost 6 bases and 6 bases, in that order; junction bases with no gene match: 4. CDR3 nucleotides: TGTGCCAGTAGCCGGGACAGGGGGCCCGATACGCAGTATTTT. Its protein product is CASSRDRGPDTQYF.

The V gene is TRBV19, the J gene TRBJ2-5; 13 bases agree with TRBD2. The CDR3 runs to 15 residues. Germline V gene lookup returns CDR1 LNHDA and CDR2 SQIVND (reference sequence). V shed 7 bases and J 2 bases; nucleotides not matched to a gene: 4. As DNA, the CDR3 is TGTGCCAGTACCTCGGGACTAGCGGGGCAAGAGACCCAGTACTTC. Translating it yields CASTSGLAGQETQYF.

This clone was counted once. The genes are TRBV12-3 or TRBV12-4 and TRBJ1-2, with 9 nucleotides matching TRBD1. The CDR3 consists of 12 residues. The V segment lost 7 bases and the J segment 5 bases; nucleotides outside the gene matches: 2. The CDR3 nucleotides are TGTGCCAGCACCGGGACAGGGTATGGCTACACCTTC. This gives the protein CASTGTGYGYTF.

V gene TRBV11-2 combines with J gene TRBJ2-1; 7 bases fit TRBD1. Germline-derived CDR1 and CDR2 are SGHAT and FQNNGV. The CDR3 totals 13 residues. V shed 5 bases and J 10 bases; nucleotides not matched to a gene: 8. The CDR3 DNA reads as TGTGCCAGCAGCGGAACCAGGACAGGCGAGCAGTTCTTC. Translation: CASSGTRTGEQFF.

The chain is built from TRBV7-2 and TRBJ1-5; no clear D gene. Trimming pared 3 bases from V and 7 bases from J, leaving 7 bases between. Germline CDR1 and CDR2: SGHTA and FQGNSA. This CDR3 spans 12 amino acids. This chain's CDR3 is CASSLSNQPQHF. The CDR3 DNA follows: TGTGCCAGCAGCTTGTCTAACCAGCCCCAGCATTTT.

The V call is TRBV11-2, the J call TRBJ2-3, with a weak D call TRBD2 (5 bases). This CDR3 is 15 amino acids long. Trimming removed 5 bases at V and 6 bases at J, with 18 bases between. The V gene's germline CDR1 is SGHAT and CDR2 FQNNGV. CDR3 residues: CASSLRRTGTDTQYF. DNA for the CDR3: TGTGCCAGCAGCCTCCGGCGGACGGGAACGGATACGCAGTATTTT.

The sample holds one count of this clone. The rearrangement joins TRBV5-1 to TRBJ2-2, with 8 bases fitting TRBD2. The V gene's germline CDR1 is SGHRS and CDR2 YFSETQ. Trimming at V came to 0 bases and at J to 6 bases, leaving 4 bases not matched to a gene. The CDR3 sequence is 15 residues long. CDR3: CASSLDGGAAGELFF. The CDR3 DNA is TGCGCCAGCAGCTTGGACGGGGGGGCAGCCGGGGAGCTGTTTTTT.

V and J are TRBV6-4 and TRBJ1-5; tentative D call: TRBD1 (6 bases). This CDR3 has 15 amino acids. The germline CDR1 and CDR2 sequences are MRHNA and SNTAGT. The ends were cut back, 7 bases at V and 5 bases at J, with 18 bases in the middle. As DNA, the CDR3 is TGTGCCAGCACCATAGACAGGAGTGTTGATCAGCCCCAGCATTTT. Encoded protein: CASTIDRSVDQPQHF.

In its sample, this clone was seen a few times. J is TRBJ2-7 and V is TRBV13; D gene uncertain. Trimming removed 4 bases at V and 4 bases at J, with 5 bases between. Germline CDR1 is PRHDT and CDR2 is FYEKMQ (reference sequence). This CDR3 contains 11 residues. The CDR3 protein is CASSSYYEQYF. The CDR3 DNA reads TGTGCCAGCAGCTCCTATTACGAGCAGTACTTC.

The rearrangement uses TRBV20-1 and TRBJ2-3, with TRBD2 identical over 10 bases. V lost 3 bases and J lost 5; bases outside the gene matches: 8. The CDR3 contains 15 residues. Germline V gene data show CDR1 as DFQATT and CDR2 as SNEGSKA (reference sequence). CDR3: CSASSSGGAGDTQYF. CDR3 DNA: TGCAGTGCTAGTTCCAGCGGGGGGGCGGGAGATACGCAGTATTTT.

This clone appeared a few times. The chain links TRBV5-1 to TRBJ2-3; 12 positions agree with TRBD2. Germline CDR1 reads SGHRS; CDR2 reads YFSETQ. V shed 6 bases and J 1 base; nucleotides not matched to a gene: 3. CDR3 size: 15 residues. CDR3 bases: TGCGCCAGCACTAGCGGGGGGGCTCGCACAGATACGCAGTATTTT. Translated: CASTSGGARTDTQYF.

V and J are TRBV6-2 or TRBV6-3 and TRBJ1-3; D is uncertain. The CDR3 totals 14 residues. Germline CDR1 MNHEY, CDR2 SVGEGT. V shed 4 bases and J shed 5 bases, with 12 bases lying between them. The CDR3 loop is CASSLWPERNTIYF. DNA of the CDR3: TGTGCCAGCAGTTTGTGGCCGGAGAGAAACACCATATATTTT.

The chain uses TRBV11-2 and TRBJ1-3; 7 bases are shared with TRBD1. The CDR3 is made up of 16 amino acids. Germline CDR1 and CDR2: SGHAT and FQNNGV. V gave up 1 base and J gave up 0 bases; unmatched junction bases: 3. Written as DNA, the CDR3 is TGTGCCAGCAGCTTAGGGAGGGACAGCTCTGGAAACACCATATATTTT. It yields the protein CASSLGRDSSGNTIYF.

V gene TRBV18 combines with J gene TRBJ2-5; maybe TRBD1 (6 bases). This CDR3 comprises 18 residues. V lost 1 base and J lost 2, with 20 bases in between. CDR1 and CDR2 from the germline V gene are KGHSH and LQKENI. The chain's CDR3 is CASSPLSARGLGQETQYF. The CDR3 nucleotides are TGTGCCAGCTCACCACTTTCCGCCAGGGGCCTAGGACAAGAGACCCAGTACTTC.

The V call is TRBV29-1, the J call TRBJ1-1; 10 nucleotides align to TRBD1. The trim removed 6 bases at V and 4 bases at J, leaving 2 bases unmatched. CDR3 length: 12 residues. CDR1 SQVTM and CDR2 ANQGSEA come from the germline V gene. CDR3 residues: CSVDRGTTEAFF. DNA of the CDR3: TGCAGCGTGGACAGGGGGACCACTGAAGCTTTCTTT.